A single sample is the source of the 25 T cell receptor beta chains below, sequenced in a study of T-cell reconstitution after alpha-beta-depleted transplantation in children. It was with unique molecular identifiers that the TCRbeta library was prepared. TCRdb re-analysed the PCR reads in MiXCR, keeping a single row per CDR3 protein. The sample lists roughly 490,000 distinct CDR3 sequences; about an eighth were seen once. The sample here was PBMCs, mostly from graft donor cells, taken 180 days after TCRalphabeta/CD19-depleted stem cell transplant. Source of these receptors: a female patient between 2 and 15 years old who had a stem cell transplant for aplastic anemia, so the T cells may come from the graft donor.

This chain joins TRBV15 and TRBJ2-1, with 7 bases fitting TRBD2. Germline lookup yields CDR1 LNHNV and CDR2 YYDKDF (reference sequence). V dropped 3 bases and J dropped 8; count of bases not matched to a gene: 13. CDR3 length: 16 amino acids. The CDR3 DNA reads TGTGCCACCAGCAGTTTCCCTCTGACTAGCTTCGATGAGCAGTTCTTC. Residues: CATSSFPLTSFDEQFF. Using reference TRBV15 and TRBJ2-1 for the parts outside the CDR3, the full variable domain is DAMVIQNPRYQVTQFGKPVTLSCSQTLNHNVMYWYQQKSSQAPKLLFHYYDKDFNNEADTPDNFQSRRPNTSFCFLDIRSPGLGDTAMYLCATSSFPLTSFDEQFFGPGTRLTVL.

The table lists this clonotype with a count of one. The rearrangement joins TRBV7-2 to TRBJ2-7, with a tentative D call TRBD1 (7 bases). V was cut by 3 bases and J by 4 bases, with 19 bases left in between. The CDR3 is 16 residues long. Germline V gives CDR1 SGHTA, CDR2 FQGNSA. The CDR3 nucleotides are TGTGCCAGCAGCTTCTCCGGCGGGACAGCTTATTACGAGCAGTACTTC. Translation gives CASSFSGGTAYYEQYF. The full variable domain, completed using reference TRBV7-2 and TRBJ2-7, is GAGVSQSPSNKVTEKGKDVELRCDPISGHTALYWYRQSLGQGLEFLIYFQGNSAPDKSGLPSDRFSAERTGGSVSTLTIQRTQQEDSAVYLCASSFSGGTAYYEQYFGPGTRLTVT.

This clonotype was found a few times. The chain has TRBV10-3 and TRBJ2-5, with 7 bases aligning to TRBD1. The CDR3 spans 12 residues. Germline CDR1 ENHRY, CDR2 SYGVKD. J lost 1 base, V lost 8 bases, and 1 base had no gene match. CDR3 in amino acids: CAIRDSQETQYF. The CDR3 DNA reads as TGTGCCATCCGGGACAGCCAAGAGACCCAGTACTTC.

The rearrangement links TRBV6-2 or TRBV6-3 to TRBJ1-2; D is undetermined. Germline CDR1 reads MNHEY; CDR2 reads SVGEGT. V gave up 2 bases and J gave up 4 bases, with 8 bases separating them. This CDR3 spans 13 amino acids. The CDR3 DNA reads as TGTGCCAGCAGTTACGAGGGAAGCTATGGCTACACCTTC. Translation gives CASSYEGSYGYTF.

This clonotype was observed a few times. The V and J genes are TRBV7-2 and TRBJ1-1, with D perhaps matching TRBD1 (5 bases). The CDR3 has 16 amino acids. Germline V gene data show CDR1 as SGHTA and CDR2 as FQGNSA. With 2 bases removed from V and 4 bases from J, the gap between germline ends came to 17 bases. The CDR3 DNA sequence: TGTGCCAGCAGCTTATTGGGTCCGTGGGGGGGCACTGAAGCTTTCTTT. Translation gives CASSLLGPWGGTEAFF.

The chain combines TRBV3-1 with TRBJ2-1, with TRBD2 matching 11 bases. Germline lookup yields CDR1 LGHDT and CDR2 YNNKEL (reference sequence). The CDR3 covers 15 residues. The V segment lost 4 bases and the J segment 8 bases; nucleotides outside the gene matches: 7. CDR3 nucleotide sequence: TGTGCCAGCAGCCTTAGCGGGAGGGCCTTCGATGAGCAGTTCTTC. Translation: CASSLSGRAFDEQFF.

This clonotype was seen a handful of times. This chain links TRBV2 with TRBJ2-7; possible D gene TRBD1, 6 bases. Germline V gene data show CDR1 as SNHLY and CDR2 as FYNNEI. V gave up 6 bases and J gave up 4 bases, with 13 bases separating them. This CDR3 is built from 13 residues. CDR3 sequence: CASSYREKYEQYF. CDR3 sequence (DNA): TGTGCCAGCAGCTACAGGGAGAAATACGAGCAGTACTTC.

This clonotype appeared a few times. The chain links TRBV3-1 to TRBJ1-2; possibly TRBD1 for D (5 bases). With 3 bases removed from V and 8 bases from J, the gap between germline ends came to 16 bases. Germline CDR1 and CDR2: LGHDT and YNNKEL (reference sequence). This CDR3 is 14 amino acids long. CDR3 sequence reads: CASSHSSGSEGYTF. In nucleotides, the CDR3 is TGTGCCAGCAGCCATTCTTCAGGGTCGGAAGGCTACACCTTC.

This chain connects TRBV5-6 to TRBJ1-1, with a tentative D call TRBD1 (6 bases). CDR1 and CDR2 from the germline V gene are SGHDT and YYEEEE. Trimming pared 3 bases from V and 5 bases from J, leaving 11 bases between. The CDR3 has 13 residues. The CDR3: CASSSTGITEAFF. The CDR3 region has the DNA TGTGCCAGCAGCTCCACAGGGATTACTGAAGCTTTCTTT.

The chain is built from TRBV6-2 or TRBV6-3 and TRBJ2-3, with unresolved D. The CDR3 has 14 residues. Trimming took 2 bases from V and 9 from J, leaving 15 bases between them. Germline V lookup: CDR1 MNHEY, CDR2 SVGEGT. The DNA of the CDR3 is TGTGCCAGCAGTTACGGCGGCCTAGTCGGAACGCAGTATTTT. Encoded protein: CASSYGGLVGTQYF.

This clonotype has just a few counts. V and J are TRBV24-1 and TRBJ1-4; 8 bases line up with TRBD1. Germline CDR1 is KGHDR and CDR2 is SFDVKD. This CDR3 region has 16 residues. The trim removed 3 bases at V and 3 bases at J, leaving 5 bases unmatched. The DNA of the CDR3 is TGTGCCACCAGTGATGCGCGGACAGGGTCTAATGAAAAACTGTTTTTT. This codes for CATSDARTGSNEKLFF.

This clonotype was counted only a few times. CDR3 bases: TGTGCCACCAGTGATCCTACAGGGGCCGGGGAGCTGTTTTTT. As protein: CATSDPTGAGELFF. The chain combines TRBV24-1 with TRBJ2-2, with 7 positions matching TRBD1. The CDR3 runs to 14 residues. In germline, CDR1 is KGHDR, CDR2 SFDVKD. The junction had 3 bases not matched to a gene; V was cut back by 3 bases and J by 6 bases.

The chain links TRBV4-3 to TRBJ2-2; 7 bases match TRBD2. The CDR3 runs to 18 residues. CDR1 and CDR2 from the germline V gene are LGHNA and YSLEER. With V trimmed by 1 base and J by 6 bases, 14 bases remained unmatched. For the CDR3, the DNA is TGCGCCAGCAGCCAAGGGTCGAGCGGGATTACGGGGGCCGGGGAGCTGTTTTTT. Amino acids: CASSQGSSGITGAGELFF.

CDR3 coding DNA: TGTGCCAGCAACCAACTGTCTGTCCTCGAAGAGACCCAGTACTTC. Translating it yields CASNQLSVLEETQYF. The gene calls are TRBV28 and TRBJ2-5, with D hard to call. Germline CDR1 is MDHEN and CDR2 is SYDVKM. This CDR3 spans 15 amino acids. The germline V and J ends were trimmed by 7 bases and 3 bases, with 18 bases remaining between them.

V usage is TRBV9 and J usage is TRBJ2-3; TRBD2 aligns across 7 bases. Unmatched junction bases numbered 9, after V lost 0 bases and J lost 2 bases. The CDR3 extends over 17 amino acids. The V gene's germline CDR1 is SGDLS and CDR2 YYNGEE. The CDR3 sequence: CASSVALGAGYTDTQYF. The CDR3 DNA sequence: TGTGCCAGCAGCGTAGCTTTGGGAGCGGGGTACACAGATACGCAGTATTTT.

V gene TRBV9 combines with J gene TRBJ2-1; maybe TRBD2 (5 bases). The germline V and J ends were trimmed by 0 bases and 2 bases, with 9 bases remaining between them. The CDR3 length is 15 residues. CDR1 is SGDLS and CDR2 is YYNGEE in the germline V gene. As DNA, the CDR3 is TGTGCCAGCAGCGTAGTACCGGGAACCTACAATGAGCAGTTCTTC. It translates to CASSVVPGTYNEQFF.

In its sample, this clonotype was seen a few times. The chain combines TRBV20-1 with TRBJ2-2, with D unresolved. Per germline, CDR1 DFQATT and CDR2 SNEGSKA (reference sequence). CDR3 length: 14 amino acids. V was clipped by 4 bases and J by 0 bases, with 9 bases between them. DNA of the CDR3: TGCAGTGCTAAGCGATCTCCGAACACCGGGGAGCTGTTTTTT. As protein: CSAKRSPNTGELFF.

The chain has TRBV20-1 and TRBJ1-5; D uncertain. From germline, CDR1 is DFQATT and CDR2 SNEGSKA (reference sequence). V was pared by 2 bases and J by 3 bases, with 5 bases between. The CDR3 length is 12 residues. The CDR3 is CSARRTNQPQHF. The CDR3 coding sequence is TGCAGTGCTAGACGAACCAATCAGCCCCAGCATTTT.

There are many counts of this clonotype. V and J are TRBV20-1 and TRBJ2-2; either TRBD1 or TRBD2 may supply D (7 bases each). In germline, CDR1 is DFQATT, CDR2 SNEGSKA (reference sequence). V was clipped by 3 bases and J by 5 bases, with 16 bases between them. The CDR3 runs to 15 residues. The CDR3 DNA follows: TGCAGTGCTAGCAGGGGGGGACCTGGGACCGGGGAGCTGTTTTTT. The encoded protein is CSASRGGPGTGELFF.

This clonotype showed up just a few times. J is TRBJ2-5 and V is TRBV10-3, with a possible D match to TRBD1 (6 bases). Germline V gene lookup returns CDR1 ENHRY and CDR2 SYGVKD. V was trimmed by 5 bases and J by 1 base, leaving 11 bases between them. CDR3 length: 14 amino acids. Written as DNA, the CDR3 is TGTGCCATCAGTCCACAGACAGGCCAAGAGACCCAGTACTTC. Residues: CAISPQTGQETQYF.

The J gene is TRBJ2-3, the V gene TRBV11-2; 14 nucleotides agree with TRBD2. Unmatched junction bases numbered 9, after V lost 5 bases and J lost 5 bases. The CDR3 consists of 17 residues. Germline CDR1 SGHAT, CDR2 FQNNGV. As DNA, the CDR3 is TGTGCCAGCAGCCGATGGACTAGCGGGAGGAAAGTAGATACGCAGTATTTT. Translation: CASSRWTSGRKVDTQYF.

The V and J genes are TRBV27 and TRBJ2-5; D might be TRBD2 (5 bases). CDR3 length: 13 amino acids. The V end lost 6 bases, the J end lost 7 bases, and 15 bases lay between the germline ends. Germline loops: CDR1 MNHEY, CDR2 SMNVEV (reference sequence). CDR3 sequence: CASRFGRGRTQYF. The CDR3 DNA is TGTGCCAGCAGATTCGGCCGAGGGAGGACCCAGTACTTC.

The chain recombines TRBV19 with TRBJ1-6; TRBD1 matches at 10 bases. Germline CDR1 and CDR2: LNHDA and SQIVND (reference sequence). This CDR3 has 15 residues. Trimming cost V 5 bases and J 7 bases; bases outside gene matches: 5. The CDR3 DNA sequence: TGTGCCAGTAGTTCCGGGACAGGGGTAAATTCACCCCTCCACTTT. Protein: CASSSGTGVNSPLHF.

There are a few counts of this clonotype. The J gene is TRBJ2-5, the V gene TRBV28, with 14 bases matching TRBD2. CDR1 and CDR2 (germline): MDHEN, SYDVKM. V shed 4 bases and J 2 bases; nucleotides not matched to a gene: 6. CDR3 size: 17 residues. The CDR3 sequence: CASSYGLAGGHQETQYF. Written as DNA, the CDR3 is TGTGCCAGCAGTTACGGACTAGCGGGAGGTCATCAAGAGACCCAGTACTTC.

A few counts support this clonotype. The chain recombines TRBV6-1 with TRBJ2-7; 8 nucleotides align to TRBD1. Germline V CDR1 and CDR2: MNHNS, SASEGT. Trimming cost V 10 bases and J 3 bases; bases outside gene matches: 14. This CDR3 has 15 residues. The CDR3 DNA reads TGTGCCACCGGCGACGGACAGGGAGGTTTCTACGAGCAGTACTTC. Translation gives CATGDGQGGFYEQYF.